These T cell receptor beta chains were read from a single sample in a study of T-cell memory formation after mild COVID-19. TCRdb reprocessed the 5' RACE reads with MiXCR, giving one entry per CDR3 protein. Of under 350,000 distinct CDR3 sequences in the sample, under 20% are singletons; the top ten hold about a fifth. Sequencing was done on a sample of PBMCs or a T cell subset sorted from them (not recorded which). These receptors were taken from a man between 18 and 35 years old who had mild COVID-19 (a few samples of this study predate the infection). Cell type and time point are not known. Each CDR3 is given without its conserved first and last residue. Fields, in order: V gene, D gene, CDR3 protein. The D gene is left open where the match is weak.

TRBV3-1	NA	ASRPPGTDTQY
TRBV10-3	NA	AIPGQRNTGELF
TRBV19	TRBD1	ASTAGGSVGNQPQH
TRBV20-1	NA	SARDRLEFDIQY
TRBV14	NA	ASSQVRSGSETQY
TRBV5-1	NA	ASSSQGYNEQF
TRBV4-1	NA	ASSQGQNEKLF
TRBV7-2	TRBD2	ASSADRLAGGREQF
TRBV7-2	NA	ASSLGGNVGEKLF
TRBV18	NA	ASSPPIGTANNEQF
TRBV12-3/TRBV12-4	NA	AGASGAQETQY
TRBV2	NA	ASSDDQETQY
TRBV20-1	NA	SFGGPSYEQY
TRBV6-2/TRBV6-3	NA	ASSPDWVKRNEQF
TRBV6-6	TRBD2	ASFSGLVTDEQF
TRBV20-1	TRBD1	SAGGPGGNGYT
TRBV10-3	NA	AISERAGGETQY
TRBV20-1	NA	SARPFGKTQY
TRBV19	TRBD1	ASSIGTAATNEKLF
TRBV12-3/TRBV12-4	NA	ASSLTEKGTEDF
TRBV4-2	NA	ASSHPGLAGGDAGYT
TRBV12-3/TRBV12-4	NA	ASSLRGGPEAF
TRBV5-1	NA	ASSLAGLGEQF
TRBV7-2	TRBD1	ASSLWTGTGYT
TRBV5-1	TRBD1	ASSRDSPNTGELF
TRBV7-2	NA	ASSFQGGPGELF
TRBV24-1	TRBD2	ATSDDGTSGVKETQY
TRBV9	NA	ASSSPGHGNTEAF
TRBV12-3/TRBV12-4	TRBD2	ASSYGSGTYNEQF
TRBV20-1	NA	SVVGKQETQY
TRBV6-2/TRBV6-3	NA	ASQRSHYGYT
TRBV11-2	TRBD2	ASSAGTSWSETQY
TRBV30	NA	AWTGGVGNTEAF
TRBV10-3	TRBD2	AISRTSLQETQY
TRBV28	NA	ASSLPLDPDTQY
TRBV18	NA	ASSPPTNEKLF
TRBV24-1	NA	ATSGISGNTIY
TRBV4-3	NA	ASSQYQGNTEAF
TRBV15	NA	ATSRETPDEQY
TRBV4-3	TRBD2	ASSQAASGGVTQY
TRBV9	NA	ASSVGQSRVYEQY
TRBV12-3/TRBV12-4	NA	ASSLADGELF
TRBV12-3/TRBV12-4	NA	ASSTASPEAF
TRBV9	TRBD2	ASSVGGLAGNEQF
TRBV5-1	NA	ASSVQGRGVETQY
TRBV4-1	NA	ASSPPEGRRDQETQY
TRBV6-5	NA	ASSYSIVGDTEAF
TRBV5-1	NA	ASSAGQSNEQF
TRBV5-1	NA	ASSFGPTTEAF
TRBV7-2	TRBD1	ASSLVGDRGRGYT
TRBV20-1	NA	SAPRGTARAEAF
TRBV20-1	NA	SAAPDPSPLH
TRBV12-3/TRBV12-4	NA	ASSLDPLAYGYT
TRBV12-3/TRBV12-4	NA	ASSGRGYGYT
TRBV9	NA	ASSVGSDYGYT